The TCR beta chain described here comes from a study of T cell repertoires in cytomegalovirus infection (dated by TCRdb to between 2018 and 2021). Regarding the study in general: Recently identified HLA-C-restricted CMV epitopes, whose presentation resists viral immunomodulation, were targeted by peptide stimulations together with well-studied HLA-B-restricted epitopes. Donor HLA type was relevant to the analysis, because carriage of CMV infection together with the matching HLA type was indicated by public TCR beta signatures. The paper's findings and limits, for the study overall: Carriers of CMV infection plus the relevant HLA type were discriminated by the cumulative frequency of public TCR beta family members in the study cohort and in an independent approximately 400-donor cohort. In the ex vivo response, HLA-C-restricted CMV-specific TCR beta clonotypes were dominant, and in two of eight donors the single most frequent clonotype came from this HLA-C-restricted group.

This clonotype was seen at least ten times. Its antigen is unknown. Base qualities are not at hand, and no much larger clone is one base apart. V lost 2 bases and J lost 4 bases; the stretch between them is 4 bases long. Including cysteine and phenylalanine, the CDR3 has 11 amino acids. Only CDR3 DNA remains: 33 bases, in frame from the first base. Taken from the germline V gene (reference sequence), the CDR1 and CDR2 loops are SGHNT and YYREEE. Sequenced using an Illumina HiSeq 1500. The public reads were quality trimmed at Q25 with fastp and then assembled into clones with MiXCR by TCRdb, keeping productive beta chains. CDR3 protein sequences are deduplicated, and each keeps its most common genes and DNA. The sample records more than 250,000 distinct CDR3 sequences, 20% to 30% of which are singletons. Roughly 13% of the sample is in the top ten clones. What this sample's treatment or condition label stands for: in vitro stimulation with specific CMV peptide epitopes to enrich CMV-specific T cells.

Source: cultured PBMCs, taken from culture after CMV antigen stimulation. The TCR was taken from a human donor in good health (CMV status not recorded). Some clones in this sample may be carry-over from other donors' samples. In this chain, TRBV5-4 is recombined with TRBJ2-7; no D segment can be confidently identified. The DNA sequence reads TGTGCCAGCAGCTTCCCTTACGAGCAGTACTTC. Its protein reads: CASSFPYEQYF.